The sample holds a few counts of the clone carrying this T cell receptor beta chain. This record belongs to a study of blood T cells in healthy people across ages. The germline CDR1 and CDR2 sequences are SGHTA and FQGTGA. This CDR3 spans 13 amino acids. After removal of 6 bases from V and 5 bases from J, the junction contained 4 bases not matched to a gene. Combining a sample-barcoded 5' primer with a J-beta primer mix, a second PCR ran for roughly 6 to 12 cycles. TCRdb re-called the 5' RACE reads through MiXCR, storing one row per CDR3 protein. The table lists about 1 million distinct CDR3 sequences, around 27% of them singletons. This same sample was also part of a study on T cells of mothers and their children.

The V gene is TRBV7-3, the J gene TRBJ1-1; 9 nucleotides line up with TRBD1. Sequenced: blood. This receptor was obtained from a girl aged 2 to 10 in good health. The CDR3 sequence: CASRLGQGTEAFF. CDR3 DNA sequence: TGTGCCAGCAGACTAGGACAGGGGACTGAAGCTTTCTTT.